The 18 T cell receptor beta chains presented below share a single source sample, sequenced in a study of T-cell reconstitution after alpha-beta-depleted transplantation in children. Preparation of the TCRbeta library involved a method that used unique molecular identifiers. TCRdb processed the PCR reads anew with MiXCR; each CDR3 protein has one entry. In the table there are a few hundred thousand distinct CDR3 sequences, roughly 11% of which are singletons. The sequenced sample was PBMCs, obtained before TCRalphabeta/CD19-depleted stem cell transplant. The receptors come from a child less than two years old with acute myeloid leukemia, due to receive a stem cell transplant.

This clonotype was counted ten times or more. The chain is built from TRBV21-1 and TRBJ2-5; the table's D gene call, TRBD1, was not cross checked with the DNA. TRBV21-1 is a documented pseudogene. The CDR3 is made up of 12 amino acids. CDR3 nucleotide sequence: TGTGCCAGCGGGGGTTTTCAAGAGACCCAGTACTTC. The encoded protein is CASGGFQETQYF.

The V call is TRBV28, the J call TRBJ2-4; D might be TRBD1 or TRBD2, each matching 5 bases. CDR3 length equals 16 residues. Germline assignment: CDR1 MDHEN and CDR2 SYDVKM. V dropped 3 bases and J dropped 2 bases, with 14 bases sitting between them. The CDR3 region has the DNA TGTGCCAGCAGTTTTATGGGGGAGCTAACCAAAAACATTCAGTACTTC. This encodes CASSFMGELTKNIQYF.

This clonotype was seen many times. J is TRBJ1-6 and V is TRBV28; D gene unclear. The germline CDR1 and CDR2 sequences are MDHEN and SYDVKM. V was shortened by 5 bases and J by 3 bases, with 8 bases between the two germline ends. This CDR3 region has 14 residues. The CDR3 here is CASSRTVYNSPLHF. The CDR3 DNA is TGTGCCAGCAGTCGGACCGTCTATAATTCACCCCTCCACTTT.

This clonotype was seen just once. This chain connects TRBV7-8 to TRBJ1-4; D possibly corresponds to TRBD1 (6 bases). The CDR3 sequence is 14 residues long. V lost 4 bases, J lost 8 bases, and 14 bases lay in between. Germline V gives CDR1 SGHVS, CDR2 FQNEAQ. For the CDR3, the DNA is TGTGCCAGCAGCTATCAGGGGTGGACGGAAAAACTGTTTTTT. It encodes CASSYQGWTEKLFF.

This clonotype was seen ten or more times. The V gene is TRBV3-1, the J gene TRBJ2-3; no clear D gene. The ends were cut back, 7 bases at V and 2 bases at J, with 19 bases in the middle. CDR1 and CDR2 from the germline V gene are LGHDT and YNNKEL (reference sequence). This CDR3 is 16 amino acids long. CDR3 sequence (DNA): TGTGCCAGCATCCATAAGCGCTTGGTCCCCACAGATACGCAGTATTTT. It is translated as CASIHKRLVPTDTQYF.

This clonotype came up a few times. The V call is TRBV25-1, the J call TRBJ2-1; D may be TRBD1 (6 bases). V dropped 3 bases and J dropped 7 bases, with 13 bases sitting between them. The CDR3 extends over 14 amino acids. Germline V CDR1 and CDR2: MGHDK, SYGVNS. The CDR3, as DNA: TGTGCCAGCAGTGATATTACAGGGCCTAATGAGCAGTTCTTC. Its protein is CASSDITGPNEQFF.

The sample holds many counts of this clonotype. The V gene is TRBV29-1, the J gene TRBJ2-3; TRBD2 matches at 9 bases. V trimming: 4 bases; J trimming: 4 bases; junction bases outside the gene matches: 9. CDR1 and CDR2 from the germline V gene are SQVTM and ANQGSEA. CDR3 length equals 15 residues. CDR3 protein: CSVARTSVMADTQYF. The CDR3 coding sequence is TGCAGCGTTGCCCGGACTAGCGTGATGGCAGATACGCAGTATTTT.

The sample holds many counts of this clonotype. The chain employs TRBV2 and TRBJ2-2; TRBD2 agrees at 7 bases. CDR1 is SNHLY, CDR2 FYNNEI, per germline. The CDR3 has 15 amino acids. The trim removed 4 bases at V and 1 base at J, leaving 3 bases unmatched. The DNA for the CDR3 is TGTGCCAGCAGTGGGGTAGCGGGGAACACCGGGGAGCTGTTTTTT. Translating gives CASSGVAGNTGELFF.

In DNA, the CDR3 is TGCAGTGCTAGAGGGTCCAGGGTGGGAATGCCCTACGAGCAGTACTTC. This encodes CSARGSRVGMPYEQYF. The chain uses TRBV20-1 and TRBJ2-7; D may be TRBD1 (5 bases). CDR1 and CDR2 from the germline V gene are DFQATT and SNEGSKA (reference sequence). V lost 1 base and J 2 bases, leaving 18 bases between the germline ends. The CDR3 is made up of 16 amino acids.

This clonotype has a handful of counts. V usage is TRBV7-8 and J usage is TRBJ2-2, with 7 bases matching TRBD1. Germline lookup yields CDR1 SGHVS and CDR2 FQNEAQ. The V and J ends lost 5 bases and 0 bases, in that order; junction bases with no gene match: 12. CDR3 size: 18 residues. The CDR3 nucleotides are TGTGCCAGCAGCGGTCCCAACAGGGGATGGGCGAACACCGGGGAGCTGTTTTTT. This translates into CASSGPNRGWANTGELFF.

This clonotype was counted at least ten times. J is TRBJ1-2 and V is TRBV28, with D possibly matching TRBD1 (6 bases). The CDR3 is made up of 14 amino acids. V was pared by 1 base and J by 7 bases, with 13 bases between. CDR1 and CDR2 (germline): MDHEN, SYDVKM. In nucleotides, the CDR3 is TGTGCCAGCAGTTTATTTGGGGGGCAGGGTGGCTACACCTTC. As protein: CASSLFGGQGGYTF.

This clonotype was detected many times. The gene calls are TRBV28 and TRBJ1-1; D gene uncertain. The V end lost 6 bases, the J end lost 0 bases, and 11 bases lay between the germline ends. The CDR3 is 14 amino acids. Germline V gene lookup returns CDR1 MDHEN and CDR2 SYDVKM. CDR3 nucleotide sequence: TGTGCCAGCAGGATTCCGGGTATGAACACTGAAGCTTTCTTT. Its translation: CASRIPGMNTEAFF.

In regard to this clonotype: This may be a read error, as it is one base from a much larger clone. The chain carries TRBV28 and TRBJ1-1; D possibly corresponds to TRBD1 (6 bases). Germline V lookup: CDR1 MDHEN, CDR2 SYDVKM. The CDR3 runs 15 residues. The CDR3 region is CAGSSHRAPNTEAFF. CDR3 DNA: TGTGCCGGCAGTTCCCACAGGGCCCCGAACACTGAAGCTTTCTTT. The variable domain in full, with the rest retrieved from reference TRBV28 and TRBJ1-1, is DVKVTQSSRYLVKRTGEKVFLECVQDMDHENMFWYRQDPGLGLRLIYFSYDVKMKEKGDIPEGYSVSREKKERFSLILESASTNQTSMYLCAGSSHRAPNTEAFFGQGTRLTVV.

This rearrangement joins TRBV7-2 to TRBJ2-2; TRBD2 is a possible D gene (6 bases). Germline V gene lookup returns CDR1 SGHTA and CDR2 FQGNSA. V lost 7 bases and J lost 0, with 12 bases in between. The CDR3 totals 15 residues. The CDR3 is CASTLSSANTGELFF. Here the CDR3 DNA reads TGTGCCAGCACCCTGTCTAGCGCGAACACCGGGGAGCTGTTTTTT.

This clonotype was observed many times. The chain uses TRBV7-3 and TRBJ1-1; D unclear. Germline loops: CDR1 SGHTA, CDR2 FQGTGA. This CDR3 is 14 amino acids long. The V gene lost 5 bases and the J gene lost 5 bases, with 15 bases spanning the gap. The CDR3 nucleotides are TGTGCCAGCAGCCCAAGTCCGGCCGCAACTGAAGCTTTCTTT. Translated, it gives CASSPSPAATEAFF.

In this sample, this clonotype turned up many times. The V call is TRBV3-1, the J call TRBJ1-3; D might be TRBD1 (5 bases). The germline CDR1 and CDR2 sequences are LGHDT and YNNKEL (reference sequence). The CDR3 runs to 13 residues. Between the trimmed V and J ends, which lost 5 bases and 10 bases, there was a span of 15 bases. CDR3 sequence: CASSALLWGTIYF. CDR3 in DNA: TGTGCCAGCAGCGCCCTCCTCTGGGGGACCATATATTTT.

This clonotype was counted ten times or more. The chain is built from TRBV29-1 and TRBJ2-1; the D call may be TRBD1 or TRBD2 (6 bases each). The CDR3 spans 15 residues. V was clipped by 7 bases and J by 0 bases, with 16 bases between them. CDR1 is SQVTM, CDR2 ANQGSEA, per germline. The CDR3 loop reads CSGSGGTSSYNEQFF. For the CDR3, the DNA is TGCAGCGGGAGTGGGGGGACAAGCTCCTACAATGAGCAGTTCTTC.

V gene TRBV3-1 combines with J gene TRBJ2-5, with 7 bases identical to TRBD1. V lost 1 base to trimming and J lost 8 bases; unmatched junction nucleotides: 10. Germline CDR1 reads LGHDT; CDR2 reads YNNKEL (reference sequence). This CDR3 is built from 15 residues. CDR3 amino acids: CASSQGTGPKNTQYF. In DNA, the CDR3 is TGTGCCAGCAGCCAAGGGACAGGACCCAAGAACACCCAGTACTTC.